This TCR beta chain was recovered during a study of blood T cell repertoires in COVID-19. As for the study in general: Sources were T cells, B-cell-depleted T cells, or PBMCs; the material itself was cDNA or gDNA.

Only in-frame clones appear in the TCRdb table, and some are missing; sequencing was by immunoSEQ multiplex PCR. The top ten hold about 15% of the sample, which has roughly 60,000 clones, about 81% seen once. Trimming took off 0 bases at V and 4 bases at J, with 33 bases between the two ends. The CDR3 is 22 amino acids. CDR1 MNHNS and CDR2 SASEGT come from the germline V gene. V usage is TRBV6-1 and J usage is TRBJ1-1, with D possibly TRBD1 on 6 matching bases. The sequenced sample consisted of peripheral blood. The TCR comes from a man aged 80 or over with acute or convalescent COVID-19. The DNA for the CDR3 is TGTGCCAGCAGTGAAGCGAGGGGAGGTCTGGGGGGGCTTGGGGTGAGTTCCACTGAAGCTTTCTTT. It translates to CASSEARGGLGGLGVSSTEAFF.